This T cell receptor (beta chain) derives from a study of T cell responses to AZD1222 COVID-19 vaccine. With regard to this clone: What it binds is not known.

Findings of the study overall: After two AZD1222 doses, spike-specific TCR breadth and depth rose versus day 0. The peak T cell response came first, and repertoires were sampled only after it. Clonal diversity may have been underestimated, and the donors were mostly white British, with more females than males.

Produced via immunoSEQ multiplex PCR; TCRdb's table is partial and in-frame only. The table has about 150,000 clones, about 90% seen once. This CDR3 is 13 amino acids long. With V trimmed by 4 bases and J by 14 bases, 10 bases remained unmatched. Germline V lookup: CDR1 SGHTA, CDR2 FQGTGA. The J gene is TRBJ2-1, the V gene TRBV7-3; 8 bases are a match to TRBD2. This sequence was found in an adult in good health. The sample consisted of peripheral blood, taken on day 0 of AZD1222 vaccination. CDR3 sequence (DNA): TGTGCCAGCAGCTCAGAGCCGGGAGGGGGTAAGTTCTTC. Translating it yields CASSSEPGGGKFF.